The 30 T cell receptor beta chains in this list originate from one sample, sequenced in a study of neurological immune-mediated disorders. MiXCR, applied by TCRdb to the 5' RACE reads, yields one record per CDR3 protein. Altogether 17,000 or so distinct CDR3 sequences are present, roughly a quarter being singletons, with the ten largest covering roughly 34%. The sequencing input was PBMCs. The receptors come from a man in his fifties with HTLV-1-associated myelopathy (HAM/TSP).

This clonotype was observed a handful of times. This sequence joins TRBV4-2 and TRBJ2-7, with 7 bases lining up with TRBD2. Germline values: CDR1 LGHNA, CDR2 YNFKEQ. V trimming: 4 bases; J trimming: 4 bases; junction bases outside the gene matches: 10. The CDR3 contains 15 residues. In DNA form, the CDR3 reads TGTGCCAGCAGCCGTTTGCCGGGACTACAATACGAGCAGTACTTC. It yields the protein CASSRLPGLQYEQYF.

V usage is TRBV24-1 and J usage is TRBJ2-1; D is possibly TRBD1 (6 bases). The CDR3 length is 11 residues. V was clipped by 8 bases and J by 7 bases, with 8 bases between them. CDR1 KGHDR and CDR2 SFDVKD come from the germline V gene. The DNA of the CDR3 is TGTGCCACCAAGAGGGGGAATGAGCAGTTCTTC. Translating gives CATKRGNEQFF.

The V call is TRBV20-1, the J call TRBJ2-3; D remains unclear. V gave up 6 bases and J gave up 2 bases, with 12 bases separating them. CDR1 is DFQATT, CDR2 SNEGSKA, per germline (reference sequence). The CDR3 runs to 13 residues. CDR3 nucleotide sequence: TGCAGTGCGGCGACGGGCTCCACAGATACGCAGTATTTT. This sequence encodes CSAATGSTDTQYF.

The chain carries TRBV27 and TRBJ2-5; 10 bases map to TRBD1. This CDR3 is 13 amino acids long. CDR1 and CDR2 from the germline V gene are MNHEY and SMNVEV (reference sequence). Germline trimming cut 8 bases from V and 4 bases from J; bases unmatched to any gene: 4. The CDR3 DNA is TGTGCCAGCTCAAGACAGGGGGCAGAGACCCAGTACTTC. It codes for CASSRQGAETQYF.

This chain uses TRBV5-1 with TRBJ2-3; perhaps TRBD1 as D (6 bases). From germline, CDR1 is SGHRS and CDR2 YFSETQ. The germline V and J ends were trimmed by 5 bases and 0 bases, with 13 bases remaining between them. The CDR3 contains 15 residues. In nucleotides, the CDR3 is TGCGCCAGCAGTTCAGGGGTCCGGAGCACAGATACGCAGTATTTT. It is translated as CASSSGVRSTDTQYF.

This rearrangement joins TRBV7-8 to TRBJ2-7; TRBD1 matches 12 bases. From germline, CDR1 is SGHVS and CDR2 FQNEAQ. The trim removed 5 bases at V and 0 bases at J, leaving 5 bases unmatched. The CDR3 totals 16 residues. In DNA, the CDR3 is TGTGCCAGCAGCCTAAGGGGACAGGGGGCCTCCTACGAGCAGTACTTC. As protein: CASSLRGQGASYEQYF.

This sequence joins TRBV5-1 and TRBJ2-3, with D maybe TRBD2 (5 bases). Germline-derived CDR1 and CDR2 are SGHRS and YFSETQ. Trimming shortened V by 0 bases and J by 1 base, and 9 bases separated the two germline ends. CDR3 size: 15 residues. The CDR3 region is CASSLAEDRTDTQYF. The CDR3, as DNA: TGCGCCAGCAGCTTGGCGGAGGACCGCACAGATACGCAGTATTTT. Complete variable domain (other parts from reference TRBV5-1 and TRBJ2-3): KAGVTQTPRYLIKTRGQQVTLSCSPISGHRSVSWYQQTPGQGLQFLFEYFSETQRNKGNFPGRFSGRQFSNSRSEMNVSTLELGDSALYLCASSLAEDRTDTQYFGPGTRLTVL.

This clonotype came up a few times. V is TRBV15 and J is TRBJ2-7, with 8 nucleotides matching TRBD1. J lost 6 bases, V lost 9 bases, and 7 bases had no gene match. The CDR3 extends over 12 amino acids. Germline V gene sequence: CDR1 LNHNV, CDR2 YYDKDF (reference sequence). In DNA, the CDR3 is TGTGCCACAACGGACAGGGTGGCCGAGCAGTACTTC. Translated, it gives CATTDRVAEQYF. Combining the CDR3 with reference TRBV15 and TRBJ2-7 gives the whole variable domain DAMVIQNPRYQVTQFGKPVTLSCSQTLNHNVMYWYQQKSSQAPKLLFHYYDKDFNNEADTPDNFQSRRPNTSFCFLDIRSPGLGDTAMYLCATTDRVAEQYFGPGTRLTVT.

This chain links TRBV2 with TRBJ2-4; D remains unclear. The germline V and J ends were trimmed by 6 bases and 0 bases, with 9 bases remaining between them. This CDR3 has 14 residues. Germline CDR1 reads SNHLY; CDR2 reads FYNNEI. The CDR3 protein is CASRSTIAKNIQYF. The CDR3 nucleotides are TGTGCCAGCAGAAGCACCATAGCCAAAAACATTCAGTACTTC.

The chain couples TRBV20-1 to TRBJ2-2, with TRBD1 identical over 8 bases. The CDR3 spans 13 residues. V lost 3 bases to trimming and J lost 7 bases; unmatched junction nucleotides: 4. Per the germline V gene, CDR1 is DFQATT and CDR2 is SNEGSKA (reference sequence). CDR3: CSARQGADGELFF. CDR3 DNA sequence: TGCAGTGCTAGGCAGGGGGCGGACGGGGAGCTGTTTTTT.

This clonotype was found a few times. The rearrangement links TRBV7-9 to TRBJ2-3, with TRBD1 identical over 12 bases. V gave up 5 bases and J gave up 8 bases; unmatched junction bases: 11. CDR3 length equals 16 residues. Germline assignment: CDR1 SEHNR and CDR2 FQNEAQ (reference sequence). CDR3: CASSLLGGQGAGTQYF. The DNA of the CDR3 is TGTGCCAGCAGCCTCCTGGGGGGACAGGGGGCAGGTACGCAGTATTTT. Full variable domain (rest looked up from reference TRBV7-9 and TRBJ2-3): DTGVSQNPRHKITKRGQNVTFRCDPISEHNRLYWYRQTLGQGPEFLTYFQNEAQLEKSRLLSDRFSAERPKGSFSTLEIQRTEQGDSAMYLCASSLLGGQGAGTQYFGPGTRLTVL.

Comments on this clonotype: One base away lies a much larger clone, so this may be a sequencing read error. The chain joins TRBV20-1 to TRBJ2-7; 7 bases align to TRBD2. Trimming removed 0 bases from V and 3 bases from J; junction bases left unmatched: 5. Germline CDR1 reads DFQATT; CDR2 reads SNEGSKA (reference sequence). The CDR3 is 14 residues long. CDR3 coding DNA: TGCAGTGCTAGAGATCTAGCGGTGGACTACGAGCAGTACTTC. It specifies CSARDLAVDYEQYF.

V gene TRBV7-2 combines with J gene TRBJ1-1; D may be TRBD1 (5 bases). Trimming removed 5 bases at V and 4 bases at J, with 11 bases between. Germline loops: CDR1 SGHTA, CDR2 FQGNSA. This CDR3 contains 13 residues. CDR3 DNA sequence: TGTGCCAGCAGCCGCCCGGGGGGCACTGAAGCTTTCTTT. Its protein product is CASSRPGGTEAFF.

This clonotype was seen a handful of times. The rearrangement links TRBV20-1 to TRBJ1-4; the match to TRBD1 covers 9 bases. The V and J ends lost 6 bases and 5 bases, in that order; junction bases with no gene match: 4. The germline gives CDR1 DFQATT, CDR2 SNEGSKA (reference sequence). CDR3 size: 13 residues. The CDR3 region has the DNA TGCAGTGCGGAGGGACAGGGCAATGAAAAACTGTTTTTT. It is translated as CSAEGQGNEKLFF.

This chain joins TRBV25-1 and TRBJ2-5; D might be TRBD2 (6 bases). The germline V and J ends were trimmed by 1 base and 4 bases, with 19 bases remaining between them. Looked up from germline, CDR1 is MGHDK and CDR2 is SYGVNS. This CDR3 spans 17 amino acids. The chain's CDR3 is CASSESKPGTLGETQYF. The DNA for the CDR3 is TGTGCCAGCAGTGAATCGAAGCCAGGGACTTTAGGAGAGACCCAGTACTTC.

This clonotype is classed as medium-sized. CDR3 sequence: CATLPDRNTGELFF. CDR3 coding DNA: TGTGCCACCCTCCCAGACAGGAACACCGGGGAGCTGTTTTTT. The rearrangement links TRBV7-9 to TRBJ2-2; D might be TRBD1 (5 bases). The germline V gene has CDR1 SEHNR and CDR2 FQNEAQ (reference sequence). This CDR3 comprises 14 residues. V lost 10 bases, J lost 1 base, and 13 bases lay in between.

The chain has TRBV2 and TRBJ2-1, with 8 bases that match TRBD2. CDR1 is SNHLY and CDR2 is FYNNEI in the germline V gene. CDR3 size: 16 residues. With V trimmed by 5 bases and J by 9 bases, 15 bases remained unmatched. CDR3 coding DNA: TGTGCCAGCAGTAACCCAGGAGCGGGGGCGGTAGGTGAGCAGTTCTTC. Protein sequence: CASSNPGAGAVGEQFF.

The chain is built from TRBV7-3 and TRBJ2-1; D remains ambiguous. CDR3 length: 13 residues. Per germline, CDR1 SGHTA and CDR2 FQGTGA. Trimming cost V 4 bases and J 9 bases, with 13 bases left between them. CDR3 amino acids: CASSYLTSGEQFF. The CDR3 DNA follows: TGTGCCAGCAGCTACTTAACGTCCGGTGAGCAGTTCTTC.

This clonotype has a count of ten or more. This sequence joins TRBV20-1 and TRBJ2-3; 9 bases match TRBD1. Per the germline V gene, CDR1 is DFQATT and CDR2 is SNEGSKA (reference sequence). This CDR3 region has 15 residues. J was trimmed by 10 bases and V by 3 bases; bases with no gene match: 14. CDR3 bases: TGCAGTGCTAGTAGGACAGGGGCCTCCCCGGGAGCGCAGTATTTT. It is translated as CSASRTGASPGAQYF.

This clonotype was counted a few times. This chain uses TRBV5-1 with TRBJ2-3; D perhaps matches TRBD1 (6 bases). Germline lookup yields CDR1 SGHRS and CDR2 YFSETQ. V dropped 4 bases and J dropped 2 bases, with 14 bases sitting between them. This CDR3 contains 15 residues. The CDR3 DNA is TGCGCCAGCAGCATAGGACAGTACAACACAGATACGCAGTATTTT. It yields the protein CASSIGQYNTDTQYF.

This chain connects TRBV6-5 to TRBJ2-7; no clear D gene. CDR1 is MNHEY, CDR2 SVGAGI, per germline. This CDR3 spans 13 amino acids. V was clipped by 6 bases and J by 4 bases, with 13 bases between them. In nucleotides, the CDR3 is TGTGCCAGCAGCTTTACAGAGACATACGAGCAGTACTTC. The encoded protein is CASSFTETYEQYF.

This clonotype was counted once. V and J are TRBV20-1 and TRBJ2-7; possibly TRBD1 for D (6 bases). The germline V and J ends were trimmed by 3 bases and 3 bases, with 9 bases remaining between them. Per germline, CDR1 DFQATT and CDR2 SNEGSKA (reference sequence). The CDR3 extends over 12 amino acids. CDR3 nucleotide sequence: TGCAGTGCTAGCATCAGGGGCTACGAGCAGTACTTC. The encoded protein is CSASIRGYEQYF.

CDR3 in DNA: TGTGCCAGCAGCGTAACGGGGCGAACTGAAGCTTTCTTT. Amino acid sequence: CASSVTGRTEAFF. The gene calls are TRBV9 and TRBJ1-1, with a possible D match to TRBD1 (5 bases). This CDR3 contains 13 residues. V gave up 1 base and J gave up 5 bases, with 9 bases separating them. Germline V gene sequence: CDR1 SGDLS, CDR2 YYNGEE.

The chain has TRBV11-2 and TRBJ2-7; TRBD2 matches 9 bases. V was clipped by 5 bases and J by 3 bases; unmatched bases: 11. Per the germline V gene, CDR1 is SGHAT and CDR2 is FQNNGV. This CDR3 has 16 amino acids. CDR3 sequence (DNA): TGTGCCAGCAGCGCAGCAACCGGGACTAGCTACTACGAGCAGTACTTC. Translation: CASSAATGTSYYEQYF.

This clonotype turned up a few times. The genes are TRBV29-1 and TRBJ1-1, with TRBD1 identical over 10 bases. With V trimmed by 7 bases and J by 10 bases, 12 bases remained unmatched. CDR1 SQVTM and CDR2 ANQGSEA come from the germline V gene. The CDR3 covers 13 residues. Here the CDR3 DNA reads TGCAGCGCCCATGGGGGACAGGGGCGCGGAGCTTTCTTT. Its protein is CSAHGGQGRGAFF.

The chain carries TRBV12-5 and TRBJ1-6; tentative D call: TRBD1 (6 bases). The CDR3 loop spans 15 amino acids. The germline CDR1 and CDR2 sequences are LGHNT and FRNRAP. Trimming left V 2 bases short and J 6 bases short, with 11 bases between. Here the CDR3 reads CASGLPDRSNSPLHF. The CDR3 DNA follows: TGTGCTAGTGGTTTGCCTGACAGGTCTAATTCACCCCTCCACTTT.

The chain couples TRBV5-6 to TRBJ1-5; tentative D call: TRBD1 (5 bases). Trimming removed 0 bases at V and 9 bases at J, with 16 bases between. Germline V gene lookup returns CDR1 SGHDT and CDR2 YYEEEE. The length of the CDR3 is 15 residues. CDR3 region: CASSLAGTGDGPQHF. DNA for the CDR3: TGTGCCAGCAGCTTGGCCGGGACCGGGGACGGGCCCCAGCATTTT. Complete variable domain (other parts from reference TRBV5-6 and TRBJ1-5): DAGVTQSPTHLIKTRGQQVTLRCSPKSGHDTVSWYQQALGQGPQFIFQYYEEEERQRGNFPDRFSGHQFPNYSSELNVNALLLGDSALYLCASSLAGTGDGPQHFGDGTRLSIL.

J is TRBJ1-2 and V is TRBV9; D possibly corresponds to TRBD1 (5 bases). Deletions cut 1 base from V and 7 bases from J, with 14 bases between. Germline loops: CDR1 SGDLS, CDR2 YYNGEE. This CDR3 region has 14 residues. CDR3 DNA sequence: TGTGCCAGCAGCGTACGGGGGATGGTAGGTGGCTACACCTTC. The encoded protein is CASSVRGMVGGYTF.

This clonotype turned up a few times. This chain links TRBV19 with TRBJ2-1, with TRBD2 matching over 8 bases. Germline V gene lookup returns CDR1 LNHDA and CDR2 SQIVND (reference sequence). V shed 5 bases and J 9 bases; nucleotides not matched to a gene: 9. The CDR3 is 14 residues long. CDR3 sequence: CASSGPGGRGEQFF. In DNA form, the CDR3 reads TGTGCCAGTAGTGGCCCGGGAGGGCGGGGTGAGCAGTTCTTC.

This clonotype occurred a few times. The chain carries TRBV20-1 and TRBJ1-3; a weak D match, TRBD1 (5 bases). Deletions cut 6 bases from V and 0 bases from J, with 12 bases between. Germline V CDR1 and CDR2: DFQATT, SNEGSKA (reference sequence). The CDR3 spans 14 residues. The DNA for the CDR3 is TGCAGTGCAAGGGAGGGGACCTCTGGAAACACCATATATTTT. It encodes CSAREGTSGNTIYF.